Shown below are 24 T cell receptor beta chains from a single sample sequenced in a study of immune evolution from preneoplasia to lung adenocarcinoma. Method: immunoSEQ multiplex PCR; TCRdb's copy keeps in-frame clones and lacks some. The sample has some 10,000 clones, 75% to 85% seen once. Sequencing was carried out using FFPE lung adenocarcinoma in situ tissue. The origin of the receptors is a person aged 60-80 years with lung adenocarcinoma.

V and J are TRBV28 and TRBJ2-5, with no clear D. V was trimmed by 5 bases and J by 5 bases, leaving 12 bases between them. Germline assignment: CDR1 MDHEN and CDR2 SYDVKM. This CDR3 contains 13 residues. CDR3 amino acids: CASSVTYRETQYF. DNA of the CDR3: TGTGCCAGCAGTGTCACCTACCGGGAGACCCAGTACTTC.

V gene TRBV11-2 combines with J gene TRBJ1-4; the D is unclear. Germline-derived CDR1 and CDR2 are SGHAT and FQNNGV. V was trimmed by 1 base and J by 0 bases, leaving 9 bases between them. The CDR3 is made up of 16 amino acids. The CDR3 nucleotides read TGTGCCAGCAGCTTAGGGTCAGTTGCAACTAATGAAAAACTGTTTTTT. It yields the protein CASSLGSVATNEKLFF.

This chain joins TRBV10-3 and TRBJ1-1; weak D call: TRBD1 (5 bases). CDR3 length: 13 residues. The V end was cut by 7 bases, the J end by 2 bases, with 11 bases between. Germline CDR1 and CDR2: ENHRY and SYGVKD. CDR3 amino acids: CAITEGLNTEAFF. CDR3 nucleotides: TGTGCCATCACCGAGGGACTTAACACTGAAGCTTTCTTT.

The chain carries TRBV6-1 and TRBJ2-5; D is ambiguous. The CDR3 extends over 13 amino acids. V lost 4 bases to trimming and J lost 4 bases, with 10 bases between them. Germline loops: CDR1 MNHNS, CDR2 SASEGT. CDR3 region: CASSGGNRETQYF. CDR3 nucleotide sequence: TGTGCCAGCAGTGGAGGAAACCGAGAGACCCAGTACTTC.

V usage is TRBV27 and J usage is TRBJ1-1, with TRBD1 matching over 7 bases. CDR1 and CDR2 from the germline V gene are MNHEY and SMNVEV (reference sequence). With 5 bases clipped from V and 3 bases from J, the junction kept 9 bases outside the gene matches. This CDR3 contains 15 residues. The CDR3 loop reads CASSKTGVWDTEAFF. Written as DNA, the CDR3 is TGTGCCAGCAGTAAAACAGGGGTTTGGGACACTGAAGCTTTCTTT.

The chain joins TRBV7-9 to TRBJ2-1; tentatively, D is TRBD1 or TRBD2 (5 bases each). This CDR3 has 15 residues. CDR1 and CDR2 (germline): SEHNR, FQNEAQ (reference sequence). V was clipped by 5 bases and J by 4 bases, with 15 bases between them. The CDR3 is CASSPRGVAYNEQFF. The DNA for the CDR3 is TGTGCCAGCAGCCCTAGAGGGGTCGCATACAATGAGCAGTTCTTC.

V is TRBV27 and J is TRBJ2-7; no definite D call. Germline assignment: CDR1 MNHEY and CDR2 SMNVEV (reference sequence). Trimming removed 5 bases from V and 2 bases from J, with 10 bases in between. The CDR3 has 13 residues. CDR3 residues: CASSRGGPYEQYF. For the CDR3, the DNA is TGTGCCAGCAGTCGTGGCGGTCCCTACGAGCAGTACTTC.

By share of the sample, this clone is medium-sized (0.01 to 0.1%). The chain has TRBV28 and TRBJ1-3; no firm D call. CDR3 size: 15 residues. Germline CDR1 MDHEN, CDR2 SYDVKM. Trimming shortened V by 5 bases and J by 1 base, and 12 bases separated the two germline ends. CDR3 nucleotides: TGTGCCAGCAGTCCGGGGTTATCGTCTGGAAACACCATATATTTT. The encoded protein is CASSPGLSSGNTIYF.

The chain couples TRBV7-9 to TRBJ1-2, with 7 bases aligning to TRBD1. With 5 bases clipped from V and 3 bases from J, the junction kept 15 bases outside the gene matches. The CDR3 sequence is 17 residues long. Germline loops: CDR1 SEHNR, CDR2 FQNEAQ (reference sequence). CDR3 coding DNA: TGTGCCAGCAGCCTAGGACAGGTCGGGGTAGGCTACTATGGCTACACCTTC. Amino acid sequence: CASSLGQVGVGYYGYTF.

The chain uses TRBV18 and TRBJ2-5, with TRBD2 matching 8 bases. CDR3 length: 14 residues. Per germline, CDR1 KGHSH and CDR2 LQKENI. With 3 bases clipped from V and 5 bases from J, the junction kept 5 bases outside the gene matches. Written as DNA, the CDR3 is TGTGCCAGCTCACCCGCGGGGGGTCGGGAGACCCAGTACTTC. Its translation is CASSPAGGRETQYF.

The chain is built from TRBV7-2 and TRBJ2-3; no clear D. Germline V gene lookup returns CDR1 SGHTA and CDR2 FQGNSA. The length of the CDR3 is 11 residues. Trimming shortened V by 3 bases and J by 5 bases, and 3 bases separated the two germline ends. The CDR3: CASSFGDTQYF. CDR3 nucleotides: TGTGCCAGCAGCTTTGGAGATACGCAGTATTTT.

This chain's CDR3 is CASSDSGGVAYNEQFF. The CDR3 region has the DNA TGCGCCAGCAGTGATAGTGGAGGGGTAGCCTACAATGAGCAGTTCTTC. This chain links TRBV10-2 with TRBJ2-1; D perhaps matches TRBD2 (6 bases). The V and J ends lost 3 bases and 2 bases respectively, with 14 bases between them. The CDR3 is 16 amino acids. The germline V gene encodes CDR1 WSHSY and CDR2 SAAADI.

V and J are TRBV12-5 and TRBJ2-5, with no clear D. V lost 1 base, J lost 5 bases, and 8 bases lay in between. This CDR3 has 13 residues. Germline loops: CDR1 LGHNT, CDR2 FRNRAP. The CDR3 is CASGLGPTETQYF. The CDR3 DNA is TGTGCTAGTGGTTTGGGGCCCACGGAGACCCAGTACTTC.

The V and J genes are TRBV10-3 and TRBJ2-6, with 7 bases lining up with TRBD1. Looked up from germline, CDR1 is ENHRY and CDR2 is SYGVKD. The length of the CDR3 is 18 residues. With V trimmed by 4 bases and J by 1 base, 10 bases remained unmatched. The CDR3 region has the DNA TGTGCCATCAGTGTAACCGGGACAGCCACATCTGGGGCCAACGTCCTGACTTTC. Translation: CAISVTGTATSGANVLTF.

This rearrangement joins TRBV11-2 to TRBJ2-1; D is perhaps TRBD2 (7 bases). With 5 bases removed from V and 7 bases from J, the gap between germline ends came to 18 bases. Germline V CDR1 and CDR2: SGHAT, FQNNGV. The CDR3 runs 15 residues. Written as DNA, the CDR3 is TGTGCCAGCAGCCTCGGGGGGCCTGGGGTAAATGAGCAGTTCTTC. This translates into CASSLGGPGVNEQFF.

The rearrangement uses TRBV7-9 and TRBJ1-2; possible D gene TRBD1, 6 bases. V lost 1 base and J lost 0, with 9 bases in between. This CDR3 is 15 amino acids long. Germline loops: CDR1 SEHNR, CDR2 FQNEAQ (reference sequence). The CDR3 DNA is TGTGCCAGCAGCTTAGGGGGGGCGTCTAACTATGGCTACACCTTC. Its protein is CASSLGGASNYGYTF.

The V call is TRBV12-5, the J call TRBJ1-1, with TRBD1 identical over 9 bases. This CDR3 contains 16 residues. Trimming removed 2 bases from V and 5 bases from J; junction bases left unmatched: 9. Germline loops: CDR1 LGHNT, CDR2 FRNRAP. This CDR3 is CASGLIQGAGKTEAFF. CDR3 DNA sequence: TGTGCTAGTGGTTTGATACAGGGGGCAGGAAAGACTGAAGCTTTCTTT. Supplemented by reference TRBV12-5 and TRBJ1-1, the full variable domain reads DARVTQTPRHKVTEMGQEVTMRCQPILGHNTVFWYRQTMMQGLELLAYFRNRAPLDDSGMPKDRFSAEMPDATLATLKIQPSEPRDSAVYFCASGLIQGAGKTEAFFGQGTRLTVV.

The chain couples TRBV14 to TRBJ1-4; D ambiguous. There are 15 residues in the CDR3. The germline V gene encodes CDR1 SGHDN and CDR2 FVKESK. V was pared by 1 base and J by 3 bases, with 9 bases between. The CDR3 sequence is CASSQVGRPNEKLFF. The CDR3 DNA is TGTGCCAGCAGCCAAGTCGGCCGGCCTAATGAAAAACTGTTTTTT.

The CDR3 region has the DNA TGTGCCAGCAGTGAAGGCCCCAGATCACCCCTCCACTTT. Encoded protein: CASSEGPRSPLHF. This rearrangement joins TRBV6-1 to TRBJ1-6; D not resolved. Germline CDR1 MNHNS, CDR2 SASEGT. Trimming took 1 base from V and 10 from J, leaving 8 bases between them. The CDR3 sequence is 13 residues long.

This chain connects TRBV7-8 to TRBJ1-4, with D maybe TRBD1 (5 bases). Trimming removed 3 bases at V and 4 bases at J, with 6 bases between. Germline V gene data show CDR1 as SGHVS and CDR2 as FQNEAQ. The CDR3 is 13 amino acids. CDR3 in DNA: TGTGCCAGCAGCTTCGGGGGTAATGAAAAACTGTTTTTT. Its protein is CASSFGGNEKLFF.

The rearrangement joins TRBV27 to TRBJ1-1; D is unclear. Trimming left V 2 bases short and J 1 base short, with 5 bases between. The CDR3 is made up of 13 amino acids. The germline CDR1 and CDR2 sequences are MNHEY and SMNVEV (reference sequence). The CDR3 loop is CASSLEGNTEAFF. The CDR3 coding sequence is TGTGCCAGCAGTTTAGAAGGGAACACTGAAGCTTTCTTT.

The rearrangement links TRBV5-1 to TRBJ2-3, with D possibly being TRBD1 or TRBD2 (6 bases each). The V gene lost 0 bases and the J gene lost 4 bases, with 15 bases spanning the gap. The CDR3 is made up of 16 amino acids. The germline gives CDR1 SGHRS, CDR2 YFSETQ. The CDR3 DNA reads as TGCGCCAGCAGCTTGGCCGGGGGCCTCAACTCAGATACGCAGTATTTT. This translates into CASSLAGGLNSDTQYF.

V is TRBV25-1 and J is TRBJ1-4; 8 bases align to TRBD1. The germline V gene has CDR1 MGHDK and CDR2 SYGVNS. The J segment lost 7 bases and the V segment lost 3 bases, leaving 4 bases of the junction unmatched. The CDR3 spans 14 residues. This chain's CDR3 is CASSEGQETEKLFF. The CDR3 DNA follows: TGTGCCAGCAGTGAGGGACAGGAGACTGAAAAACTGTTTTTT.

Here the CDR3 reads CASRPPGTGTIAFNEQYF. CDR3 bases: TGTGCCAGCAGACCCCCCGGGACAGGGACTATTGCGTTTAACGAGCAGTACTTC. The V call is TRBV27, the J call TRBJ2-7; TRBD1 matches 9 bases. The CDR3 totals 18 residues. The germline gives CDR1 MNHEY, CDR2 SMNVEV (reference sequence). Losses at the gene ends were 6 bases for V and 5 bases for J; bases not matched to a gene: 20.